These T cell receptor beta chains were read from a single sample in a study of post-analysis software for immune sequencing data. TCRdb re-called the PCR reads with MiXCR, one entry per CDR3 protein. The table includes about 570,000 distinct CDR3 sequences, roughly 34% detected once. The source material was blood. These TCRs come from a girl between 2 and 17 years old with multiple sclerosis. Both conserved end residues are part of each CDR3. The order of the fields is clone size, D gene, J gene, V gene, CDR3 protein, CDR3 DNA. D genes are given only for firm matches. A clone size is listed for some rows: how often the clone was seen (once, few, many), or a class if it is expanded.

-,TRBD1,TRBJ2-2,TRBV11-3,CASSLAGTGNGELFF,TGTGCCAGCAGCTTAGCGGGGACAGGGAACGGGGAGCTGTTTTTT
-,-,TRBJ2-7,TRBV7-9,CASSLVPFYEQYF,TGTGCCAGCAGCTTAGTTCCCTTCTACGAGCAGTACTTC
-,-,TRBJ2-5,TRBV4-2,CASSQEVGAGETQYF,TGTGCCAGCAGCCAAGAAGTGGGGGCGGGAGAGACCCAGTACTTC
-,-,TRBJ2-5,TRBV20-1,CSARLTPGPQETQYF,TGCAGTGCTAGACTAACACCGGGACCTCAAGAGACCCAGTACTTC
few,TRBD1,TRBJ2-7,TRBV29-1,CSGRDRAYEQYF,TGCAGCGGGCGGGACAGGGCCTACGAGCAGTACTTC
-,-,TRBJ2-2,TRBV5-5,CASSSIFVAGELFF,TGTGCCAGCAGCTCTATTTTCGTAGCCGGGGAGCTGTTTTTT
-,TRBD2,TRBJ2-3,TRBV7-9,CASSLTLLAATDTQYF,TGTGCCAGCAGCTTAACCTTGCTAGCGGCAACAGATACGCAGTATTTT
few,-,TRBJ2-3,TRBV6-5,CASSYSKSTDTQYF,TGTGCCAGCAGTTACTCGAAGTCTACAGATACGCAGTATTTT
-,-,TRBJ2-1,TRBV7-2,CASSQTRSGVTQFF,TGTGCCAGCAGCCAAACGAGGTCAGGGGTGACCCAGTTCTTC
-,TRBD2,TRBJ2-3,TRBV2,CANPLAGGPGSDTQYF,TGTGCCAACCCTCTAGCGGGGGGGCCAGGCTCAGATACGCAGTATTTT
-,-,TRBJ1-2,TRBV13,CASRSARNDKRVYGYTF,TGTGCCAGCAGATCCGCTCGAAATGACAAGCGGGTCTATGGCTACACCTTC
few,-,TRBJ2-5,TRBV7-9,CASSPRRQQETQYF,TGTGCCAGCAGCCCCCGACGCCAACAAGAGACCCAGTACTTC
-,-,TRBJ1-2,TRBV7-9,CASSKREGEGGYTF,TGTGCCAGCAGCAAGCGTGAGGGCGAAGGGGGCTACACCTTC
-,TRBD2,TRBJ2-5,TRBV28,CASSLVFALTSGGQETQYF,TGTGCCAGCAGTTTAGTATTTGCCCTGACTAGCGGGGGTCAAGAGACCCAGTACTTC
-,-,TRBJ2-1,TRBV10-3,CAISEAPPVNEQFF,TGTGCCATCAGTGAGGCCCCCCCGGTCAATGAGCAGTTCTTC
once,TRBD1,TRBJ1-1,TRBV18,CASSPRTGLTEAFF,TGTGCCAGCTCACCTAGGACAGGGCTGACTGAAGCTTTCTTT
-,-,TRBJ2-1,TRBV6-6,CASSYPGEQFF,TGTGCCAGCAGTTATCCTGGCGAGCAGTTCTTC
few,-,TRBJ2-4,TRBV29-1,CSVGGRAKNIQYF,TGCAGCGTTGGAGGTCGAGCCAAAAACATTCAGTACTTC
-,-,TRBJ2-3,TRBV7-2,CASSLMADDTQYF,TGTGCCAGCAGCTTAATGGCGGATGATACGCAGTATTTT